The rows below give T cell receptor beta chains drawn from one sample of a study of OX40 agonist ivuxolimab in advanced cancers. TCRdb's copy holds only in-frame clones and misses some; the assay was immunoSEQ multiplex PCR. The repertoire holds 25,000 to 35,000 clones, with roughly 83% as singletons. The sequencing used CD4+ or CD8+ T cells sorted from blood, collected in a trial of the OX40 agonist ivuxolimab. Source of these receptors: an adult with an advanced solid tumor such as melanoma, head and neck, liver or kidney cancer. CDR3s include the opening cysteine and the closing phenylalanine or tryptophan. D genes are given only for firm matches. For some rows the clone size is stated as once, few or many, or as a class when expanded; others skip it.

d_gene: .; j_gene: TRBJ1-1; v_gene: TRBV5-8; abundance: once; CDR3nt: TGTGCCAGCAGCTTGCGCCTTCCCACTGAAGCTTTCTTT; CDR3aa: CASSLRLPTEAFF
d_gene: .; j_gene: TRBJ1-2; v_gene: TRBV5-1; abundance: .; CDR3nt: TGCGCCAGCAGCCTGATCGGGGGGCCTAATGGCTACACCTTC; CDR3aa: CASSLIGGPNGYTF
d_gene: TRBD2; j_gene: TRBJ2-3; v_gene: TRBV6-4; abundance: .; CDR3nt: TGTGCCAGCAGCTTTCTAGCGGGGCGCACAGATACGCAGTATTTT; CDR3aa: CASSFLAGRTDTQYF
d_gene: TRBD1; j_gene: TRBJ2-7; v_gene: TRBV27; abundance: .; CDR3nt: TGTGCCAGCAGTCCGCGACAGGGGGCCACCTACGAGCAGTACTTC; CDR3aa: CASSPRQGATYEQYF
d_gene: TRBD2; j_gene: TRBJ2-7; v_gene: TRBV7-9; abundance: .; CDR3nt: TGTGCCAGCAGCTCCACCGGGACTAGCGTTTACGAGCAGTACTTC; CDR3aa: CASSSTGTSVYEQYF
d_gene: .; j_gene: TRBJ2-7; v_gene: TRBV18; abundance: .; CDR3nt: TGTGCCAGCTCACACTTAGGGGGTCTAAGCTCCTACGAGCAGTACTTC; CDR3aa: CASSHLGGLSSYEQYF
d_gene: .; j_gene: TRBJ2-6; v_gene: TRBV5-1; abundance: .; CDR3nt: TGCGCCAGCAGCTTGGTAGAGAGTTTGGCCAACGTCCTGACTTTC; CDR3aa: CASSLVESLANVLTF
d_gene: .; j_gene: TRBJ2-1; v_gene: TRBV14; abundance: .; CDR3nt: TGTGCCAGCAGCCAATGGCGGACAGTTGGCTCCTACAATGAGCAGTTCTTC; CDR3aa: CASSQWRTVGSYNEQFF
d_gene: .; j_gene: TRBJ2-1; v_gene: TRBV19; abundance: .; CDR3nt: TGTGCCAGTAGCCGGGGGATCCCCCGTTACAATGAGCAGTTCTTC; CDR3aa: CASSRGIPRYNEQFF
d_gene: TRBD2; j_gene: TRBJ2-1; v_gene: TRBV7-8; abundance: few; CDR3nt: TGTGCCAGCAGCTTAGCGCGGGGGGGGAGGGGCCCGCTCTTC; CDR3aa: CASSLARGGRGPLF
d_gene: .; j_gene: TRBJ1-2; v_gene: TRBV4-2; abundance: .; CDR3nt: TGTGCCAGCAGCCAACCTGGGGCTAACTATGGCTACACCTTC; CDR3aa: CASSQPGANYGYTF
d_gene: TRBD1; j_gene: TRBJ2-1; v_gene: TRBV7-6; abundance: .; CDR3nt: TGTGCCAGCAGCTTAGTAGGGACAGGGCATCTCAATGAGCAGTTCTTC; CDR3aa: CASSLVGTGHLNEQFF
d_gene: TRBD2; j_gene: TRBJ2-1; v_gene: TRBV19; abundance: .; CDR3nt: TGTGCCATCTCCACTAGCGGGGGTTACAATGAGCAGTTCTTC; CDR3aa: CAISTSGGYNEQFF
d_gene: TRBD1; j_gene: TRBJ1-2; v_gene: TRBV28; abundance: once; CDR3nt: TGTGCCAGCAGCCCCGGGACAGGGGAGCGTCCAGACTATGGCTACACCTTC; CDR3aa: CASSPGTGERPDYGYTF
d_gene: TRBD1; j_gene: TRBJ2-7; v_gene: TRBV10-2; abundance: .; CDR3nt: TGCGCCACTGGGACAGGACCCTACGAGCAGTACTTC; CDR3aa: CATGTGPYEQYF
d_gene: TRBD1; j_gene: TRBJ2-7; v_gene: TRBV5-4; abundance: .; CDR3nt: TGTGCCAGCAGCTGGGGACAGGGGAACGAGCAGTACTTC; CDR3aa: CASSWGQGNEQYF
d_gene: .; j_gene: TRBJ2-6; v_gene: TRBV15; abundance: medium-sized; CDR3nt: TGTGCCACCAGCAGAGACGGCTCTGGGGCCAACGTCCTGACTTTC; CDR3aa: CATSRDGSGANVLTF
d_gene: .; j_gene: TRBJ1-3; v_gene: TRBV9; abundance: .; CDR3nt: TGTGCCAGCAGCCGGGAGGAGTTACTCTCTGGAAACACCATATATTTT; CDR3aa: CASSREELLSGNTIYF
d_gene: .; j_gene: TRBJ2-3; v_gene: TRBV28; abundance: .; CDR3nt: TGTGCCAGCAGTAAAGCGACAGATACGCAGTATTTT; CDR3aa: CASSKATDTQYF
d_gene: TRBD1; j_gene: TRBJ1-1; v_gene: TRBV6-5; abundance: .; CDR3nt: TGTGCCAGCAGTTACTCAGGGGGCTTCACTGAAGCTTTCTTT; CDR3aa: CASSYSGGFTEAFF
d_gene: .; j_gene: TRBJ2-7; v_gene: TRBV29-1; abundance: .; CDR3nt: TGCAGCGTTGAGGGGAATTCCCGCTACGAGCAGTACTTC; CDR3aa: CSVEGNSRYEQYF
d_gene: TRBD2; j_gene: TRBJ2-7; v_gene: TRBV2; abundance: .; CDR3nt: TGTGCCAGCAGTGAAGCTCAAGCACTAGCGGAGGCCTACGAGCAGTACTTC; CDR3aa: CASSEAQALAEAYEQYF
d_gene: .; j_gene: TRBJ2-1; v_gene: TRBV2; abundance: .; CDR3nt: TGTGCCAGCAGGCGTTCCTCCTACAATGAGCAGTTCTTC; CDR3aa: CASRRSSYNEQFF
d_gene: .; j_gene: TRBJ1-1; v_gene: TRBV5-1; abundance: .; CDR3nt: TGCGCCAGCAGCTTGAACGGCCGGTTGAACACTGAAGCTTTCTTT; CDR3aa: CASSLNGRLNTEAFF
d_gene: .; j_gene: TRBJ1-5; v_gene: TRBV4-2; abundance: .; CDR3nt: TGTGCCAGCGGTCGAGGGAGCAATCAGCCCCAGCATTTT; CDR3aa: CASGRGSNQPQHF
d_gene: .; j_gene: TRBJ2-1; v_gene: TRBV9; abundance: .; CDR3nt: TGTGCCAGCAGCGTAGGGACCTATGAGCAGTTCTTC; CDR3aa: CASSVGTYEQFF
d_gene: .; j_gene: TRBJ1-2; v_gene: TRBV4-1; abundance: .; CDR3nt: TGCGCCAGCAGGGGTTCCGAAGTGAACTATGGCTACACCTTC; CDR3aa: CASRGSEVNYGYTF
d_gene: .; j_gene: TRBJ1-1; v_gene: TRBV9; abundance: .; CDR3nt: TGTGCCAGCAGCGTAGAGGGGAGCGTCACTGAAGCTTTCTTT; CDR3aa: CASSVEGSVTEAFF
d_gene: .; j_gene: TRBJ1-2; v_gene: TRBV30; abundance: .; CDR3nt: TGTGCCTGGAGTAGCGGGCACCTCTATGGCTACACCTTC; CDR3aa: CAWSSGHLYGYTF
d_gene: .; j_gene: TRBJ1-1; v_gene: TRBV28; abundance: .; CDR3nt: TGTGCCAGCAGTTTAAGAGAGGACATGAACACTGAAGCTTTCTTT; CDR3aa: CASSLREDMNTEAFF
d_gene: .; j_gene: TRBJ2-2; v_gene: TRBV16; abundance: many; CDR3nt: TGTGCCAGCAGCCAATCTACGAACACCGGGGAGCTGTTTTTT; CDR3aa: CASSQSTNTGELFF
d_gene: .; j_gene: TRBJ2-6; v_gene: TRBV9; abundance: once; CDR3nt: TGTGCCAGCAGCTTAAGAGACACACGAAAAAGTTCTGGGGCCAACGTCCTGACTTTC; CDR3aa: CASSLRDTRKSSGANVLTF
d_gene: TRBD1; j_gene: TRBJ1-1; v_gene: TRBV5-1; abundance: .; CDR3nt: TGCGCCAGCAGCGTAGAGGGACAGGGTTTTGAAGCTTTCTTT; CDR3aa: CASSVEGQGFEAFF
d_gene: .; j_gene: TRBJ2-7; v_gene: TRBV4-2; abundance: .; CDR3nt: TGTGCCAGCAGCCAATGGGGATCCGGGGGCGAGCAGTACTTC; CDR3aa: CASSQWGSGGEQYF
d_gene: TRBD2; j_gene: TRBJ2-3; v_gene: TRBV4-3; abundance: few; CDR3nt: TGCGCCAGCAGCCATTGGGGAGCAGCGGGGGAGACAGATACGCAGTATTTT; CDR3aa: CASSHWGAAGETDTQYF
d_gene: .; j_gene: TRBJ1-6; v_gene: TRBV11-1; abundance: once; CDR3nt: TGTGCCAGCAGCTCAGCGGGGAATAATTCACCCCTCCACTTT; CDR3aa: CASSSAGNNSPLHF
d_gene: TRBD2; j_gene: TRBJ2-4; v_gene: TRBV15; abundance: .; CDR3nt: TGTGCCACCAGCAGATGGGCGGCGGGAGGGCCGGCCAAAAACATTCAGTACTTC; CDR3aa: CATSRWAAGGPAKNIQYF
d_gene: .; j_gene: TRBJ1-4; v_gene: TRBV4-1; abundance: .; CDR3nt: TGCGCCAGCAGCTTTACAGGGCCAACTAATGAAAAACTGTTTTTT; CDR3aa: CASSFTGPTNEKLFF
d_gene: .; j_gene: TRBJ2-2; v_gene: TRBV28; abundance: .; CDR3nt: TGTGCCAGCCTACCGGGGGGCAACACCGGGGAGCTGTTTTTT; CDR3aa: CASLPGGNTGELFF
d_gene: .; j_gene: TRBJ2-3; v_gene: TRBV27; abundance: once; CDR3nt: TGTGCCAGCAGGGAGGGTGGCACAGATACGCGGTATTTT; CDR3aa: CASREGGTDTRYF
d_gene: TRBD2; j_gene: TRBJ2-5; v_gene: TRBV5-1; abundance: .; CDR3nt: TGCGCCAGCAGCTTGGGACTAGCGGGGCCTCAAGAGACCCAGTACTTC; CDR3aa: CASSLGLAGPQETQYF
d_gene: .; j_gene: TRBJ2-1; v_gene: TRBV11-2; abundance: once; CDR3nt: TGTGCCAGCAGCTTAGAGAGGGGATGGAGCTCCTACAATGAGCAGTTCTTC; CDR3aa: CASSLERGWSSYNEQFF
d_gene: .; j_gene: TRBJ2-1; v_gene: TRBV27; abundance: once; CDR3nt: TGTGCCAGCAGTCCCTTATCGACGGGGGTTTCCTACAATGAGCAGTTCTTC; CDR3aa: CASSPLSTGVSYNEQFF
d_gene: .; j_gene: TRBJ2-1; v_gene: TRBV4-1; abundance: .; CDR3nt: TGCGCCAGCAGCCCAGCGCCCGACTTCCAGAGCTCCTACAATGAGCAGTTCTTC; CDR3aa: CASSPAPDFQSSYNEQFF
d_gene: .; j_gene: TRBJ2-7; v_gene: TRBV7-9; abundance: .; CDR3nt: TGTGCCAGCAGCCCCAGTCAGGGGAGACCCTACGAGCAGTACTTC; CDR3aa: CASSPSQGRPYEQYF
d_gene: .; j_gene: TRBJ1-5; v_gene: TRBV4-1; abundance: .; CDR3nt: TGCGCCAGCAGCCAAGAGAAGGACAGCAATCAGCCCCAGCATTTT; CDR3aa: CASSQEKDSNQPQHF